This TCR beta chain stems from a study of T-cell memory formation after mild COVID-19. About the study: The two donors had largely donor-specific TCR clusters.

TCRdb independently ran MiXCR on the 5' RACE reads; one entry per CDR3 protein. The data contain around 120,000 distinct CDR3 sequences, about 17% of them singletons. V was pared by 4 bases and J by 5 bases, with 12 bases between. This CDR3 region has 13 residues. CDR1 and CDR2 (germline): MNHEY, SVGAGI. This clonotype was seen only a few times. The origin of this receptor is an adult woman who had mild COVID-19 (a few samples of this study predate the infection). Cell type and time point are not known. The chain employs TRBV6-5 and TRBJ2-7; D tentatively reads TRBD1 or TRBD2 (5 bases each). Sample: PBMCs or a T cell subset sorted from them (not recorded which). CDR3 sequence reads: CASSLGPSNEQYF. The CDR3 DNA is TGTGCCAGCAGTTTGGGACCGAGTAACGAGCAGTACTTC.